This T cell receptor beta chain stems from a study of neurological immune-mediated disorders. For the study at large: Multiple sclerosis patients (n ≈ 34) included roughly 30 with relapsing-remitting and 3 with secondary progressive disease.

TCRdb re-analysed the 5' RACE reads in MiXCR, keeping a single row per CDR3 protein. The sample holds about 78,000 distinct CDR3 sequences, about 5.2% seen once. This clonotype was counted many times. This CDR3 comprises 15 residues. In germline, CDR1 is DFQATT, CDR2 SNEGSKA (reference sequence). Trimming cost V 3 bases and J 6 bases, with 19 bases left between them. The source of this sequence is a woman aged 25 to 39 with multiple sclerosis. The sequenced sample consisted of PBMCs. The rearrangement links TRBV20-1 to TRBJ2-3; D ambiguous. The CDR3 reads CSARKADPRSDTQYF. The CDR3 DNA is TGCAGTGCTAGGAAGGCGGACCCGCGGAGCGATACGCAGTATTTT.